The 30 T cell receptor beta chains below were found in one sample sequenced in a study of T cell repertoires in ileal Crohn's disease. TCRdb's table, derived via immunoSEQ multiplex PCR, lists solely in-frame clones and lacks some. The profile shows thousands of clones, more than 75% of them singletons. Material: ileal tissue. Receptor source: an adult with Crohn's disease.

This chain joins TRBV5-4 and TRBJ2-5, with 9 bases lining up with TRBD2. Germline V lookup: CDR1 SGHNT, CDR2 YYREEE (reference sequence). CDR3 length: 17 residues. J gave up 4 bases and V 1 base, and 11 bases lay outside the gene matches. The CDR3 reads CASSLRSGGPGTETQYF. CDR3 coding DNA: TGTGCCAGCAGCTTGCGGAGCGGGGGGCCGGGGACAGAGACCCAGTACTTC.

The chain employs TRBV6-5 and TRBJ1-1, with D unresolved. The length of the CDR3 is 13 residues. Trimming pared 2 bases from V and 7 bases from J, leaving 11 bases between. CDR1 and CDR2 (germline): MNHEY, SVGAGI. The CDR3 is CASSYAVVSEAFF. The CDR3 DNA follows: TGTGCCAGCAGTTACGCGGTTGTCAGTGAAGCTTTCTTT.

The chain links TRBV27 to TRBJ2-7; TRBD2 matches at 12 bases. Germline CDR1 MNHEY, CDR2 SMNVEV (reference sequence). Trimming removed 7 bases from V and 5 bases from J; junction bases left unmatched: 9. The CDR3 runs to 15 residues. CDR3 bases: TGTGCCAGCACACCAAGACTAGCGGGAGTCCACGAGCAGTACTTC. Encoded protein: CASTPRLAGVHEQYF.

This clone was recorded a few times. This rearrangement joins TRBV6-6 to TRBJ1-5; the match to TRBD1 covers 8 bases. The J segment lost 2 bases and the V segment lost 5 bases, leaving 5 bases of the junction unmatched. Germline V gives CDR1 MNHNY, CDR2 SVGAGI (reference sequence). The CDR3 has 15 amino acids. DNA for the CDR3: TGTGCCAGCAGTCCCCCAGGGGGCGGCAATCAGCCCCAGCATTTT. This sequence encodes CASSPPGGGNQPQHF.

The gene calls are TRBV7-3 and TRBJ1-1, with no clear D. Germline lookup yields CDR1 SGHTA and CDR2 FQGTGA. The CDR3 consists of 13 residues. The V and J ends lost 4 bases and 3 bases respectively, with 9 bases between them. CDR3 region: CASSSQAYTEAFF. The CDR3 nucleotides are TGTGCCAGCAGCTCCCAGGCGTACACTGAAGCTTTCTTT.

This chain links TRBV19 with TRBJ2-5; 7 bases match TRBD1. CDR1 is LNHDA and CDR2 is SQIVND in the germline V gene (reference sequence). The CDR3 totals 14 residues. The ends lost 7 bases at V and 5 bases at J; junction bases unmatched: 10. CDR3 DNA: TGTGCCAGTACCCAGACTGACAGGGTGGAGACCCAGTACTTC. As protein: CASTQTDRVETQYF. Supplemented by reference TRBV19 and TRBJ2-5, the full variable domain reads DGGITQSPKYLFRKEGQNVTLSCEQNLNHDAMYWYRQDPGQGLRLIYYSQIVNDFQKGDIAEGYSVSREKKESFPLTVTSAQKNPTAFYLCASTQTDRVETQYFGPGTRLLVL.

The rearrangement links TRBV15 to TRBJ2-1; 8 positions match TRBD1. The CDR3 consists of 16 residues. Germline lookup yields CDR1 LNHNV and CDR2 YYDKDF (reference sequence). V lost 5 bases, J lost 9 bases, and 15 bases stayed unmatched. The chain's CDR3 is CATSWHRGARGIEQFF. The CDR3 DNA reads TGTGCCACCAGCTGGCACAGGGGGGCCAGAGGTATTGAGCAGTTCTTC.

This clone was detected a few times. The chain is built from TRBV6-5 and TRBJ1-2, with D possibly matching TRBD1 (6 bases). V lost 7 bases and J lost 4, with 16 bases in between. Per the germline V gene, CDR1 is MNHEY and CDR2 is SVGAGI. The CDR3 totals 14 residues. CDR3 sequence (DNA): TGTGCCAGCAACATTCGCCCGGACAGCTATGGCTACACCTTC. Its protein is CASNIRPDSYGYTF.

V usage is TRBV2 and J usage is TRBJ1-1; a weak D match, TRBD1 (6 bases). V lost 6 bases and J 6 bases, leaving 17 bases between the germline ends. This CDR3 contains 14 residues. CDR1 and CDR2 (germline): SNHLY, FYNNEI. CDR3: CASRAGQPASEAFF. The CDR3 DNA reads TGTGCCAGCAGGGCAGGACAGCCCGCGTCTGAAGCTTTCTTT.

The gene calls are TRBV19 and TRBJ1-1; D may be TRBD1 (5 bases). V was pared by 4 bases and J by 5 bases, with 11 bases between. CDR3 length: 13 residues. CDR1 LNHDA and CDR2 SQIVND come from the germline V gene (reference sequence). The CDR3 nucleotides are TGTGCCAGTAGTACAGGGTTAGGGACTGAAGCTTTCTTT. It is translated as CASSTGLGTEAFF.

This clone was seen a few times. The CDR3 DNA reads as TGCGCCAGCACCACCCAGGGGACTAGCGGGGGAACCCAGTACTTC. Amino acid sequence: CASTTQGTSGGTQYF. The rearrangement joins TRBV5-1 to TRBJ2-5, with 14 bases fitting TRBD2. This CDR3 is built from 15 residues. Germline trimming cut 6 bases from V and 8 bases from J; bases unmatched to any gene: 9. Germline V gene lookup returns CDR1 SGHRS and CDR2 YFSETQ.

V is TRBV28 and J is TRBJ1-3; no clear D gene. Germline CDR1 and CDR2: MDHEN and SYDVKM. There are 16 residues in the CDR3. Trimming cost V 8 bases and J 0 bases, with 17 bases left between them. The chain's CDR3 is CASRKLARYSGNTIYF. The DNA for the CDR3 is TGTGCCAGCCGAAAGCTTGCCCGCTACTCTGGAAACACCATATATTTT. The full variable domain, rest sourced from reference TRBV28 and TRBJ1-3, is DVKVTQSSRYLVKRTGEKVFLECVQDMDHENMFWYRQDPGLGLRLIYFSYDVKMKEKGDIPEGYSVSREKKERFSLILESASTNQTSMYLCASRKLARYSGNTIYFGEGSWLTVV.

The table lists this clone with a count of one. At the DNA level, this CDR3 is encoded by other sequences in the same sample as well. The chain employs TRBV30 and TRBJ2-5, with 7 bases that match TRBD2. The J segment lost 7 bases and the V segment lost 0 bases, leaving 11 bases of the junction unmatched. Per germline, CDR1 GTSNPN and CDR2 SVGIG (reference sequence). The CDR3 is 15 residues long. The CDR3, as DNA: TGTGCCTGGAGTGTACCTGGGAGGGTGGGAGGGACCCAGTACTTC. Encoded protein: CAWSVPGRVGGTQYF.

The gene calls are TRBV29-1 and TRBJ2-4; TRBD2 might be the D (5 bases). Trimming took off 6 bases at V and 9 bases at J, with 18 bases between the two ends. The CDR3 has 13 amino acids. CDR1 SQVTM and CDR2 ANQGSEA come from the germline V gene. In DNA, the CDR3 is TGCAGCGTGGCCCGGGGTCGGAATAGCATTCAGTACTTC. Translation: CSVARGRNSIQYF.

There are a few counts of this clone. The chain couples TRBV4-1 to TRBJ2-7; 10 positions match TRBD1. V was pared by 4 bases and J by 6 bases, with 9 bases of the junction left unmatched. The CDR3 is 15 residues long. Germline-derived CDR1 and CDR2 are MGHRA and YSYEKL. The CDR3 nucleotides read TGCGCCAGCAGCCTTACCGGGACAGGGGCAGGCGAGCAGTACTTC. Its protein product is CASSLTGTGAGEQYF.

The chain employs TRBV7-2 and TRBJ1-1; D might be TRBD1 (6 bases). Germline CDR1 is SGHTA and CDR2 is FQGNSA. The CDR3 consists of 14 residues. The V end was cut by 1 base, the J end by 1 base, with 7 bases between. The CDR3 bases are TGTGCCAGCAGCTTAGAACAGGGGAACACTGAAGCTTTCTTT. Its translation: CASSLEQGNTEAFF.

This chain connects TRBV14 to TRBJ1-2; the D is unclear. Germline assignment: CDR1 SGHDN and CDR2 FVKESK. CDR3 length: 16 amino acids. V dropped 3 bases and J dropped 8 bases, with 22 bases sitting between them. The CDR3 DNA reads TGTGCCAGCAGCCATCAGCCCCACAGCGGCAGAGTGGGCTACACCTTC. Encoded protein: CASSHQPHSGRVGYTF.

V gene TRBV7-9 combines with J gene TRBJ1-1; TRBD1 agrees at 8 bases. After removal of 5 bases from V and 3 bases from J, the junction contained 5 bases not matched to a gene. Germline CDR1 reads SEHNR; CDR2 reads FQNEAQ (reference sequence). The CDR3 has 14 residues. The CDR3 bases are TGTGCCAGCAGCCTCGGACAGGGAGACACTGAAGCTTTCTTT. This sequence encodes CASSLGQGDTEAFF.

This clone was detected only once. This sequence joins TRBV2 and TRBJ1-5, with D perhaps TRBD1 (6 bases). With 9 bases removed from V and 6 bases from J, the gap between germline ends came to 21 bases. The CDR3 consists of 15 residues. CDR1 SNHLY and CDR2 FYNNEI come from the germline V gene. The CDR3 nucleotides are TGTGCCAGTAAATCCGGGACAAAGCAAGGTCAGCCCCAGCATTTT. It translates to CASKSGTKQGQPQHF. The whole variable domain, filled in from reference TRBV2 and TRBJ1-5, reads EPEVTQTPSHQVTQMGQEVILRCVPISNHLYFYWYRQILGQKVEFLVSFYNNEISEKSEIFDDQFSVERPDGSNFTLKIRSTKLEDSAMYFCASKSGTKQGQPQHFGDGTRLSIL.

This clone was seen a handful of times. V is TRBV5-1 and J is TRBJ1-2; 7 bases map to TRBD1. The junction had 13 bases not matched to a gene; V was cut back by 4 bases and J by 4 bases. The CDR3 has 16 amino acids. Germline V gives CDR1 SGHRS, CDR2 YFSETQ. CDR3 sequence: CASSLETGVGVYGYTF. CDR3 in DNA: TGCGCCAGCAGCCTAGAAACAGGGGTAGGCGTCTATGGCTACACCTTC.

This rearrangement joins TRBV6-4 to TRBJ2-3; 10 bases are a match to TRBD2. V dropped 3 bases and J dropped 1; count of bases not matched to a gene: 4. Germline V gene lookup returns CDR1 MRHNA and CDR2 SNTAGT. The CDR3 has 16 amino acids. The CDR3 sequence is CASSEHGTSGTDTQYF. Here the CDR3 DNA reads TGTGCCAGCAGTGAACACGGGACTAGCGGCACAGATACGCAGTATTTT.

The chain is built from TRBV7-2 and TRBJ2-7, with 10 bases identical to TRBD2. This CDR3 is 15 amino acids long. Germline CDR1 and CDR2: SGHTA and FQGNSA. J gave up 2 bases and V 3 bases, and 4 bases lay outside the gene matches. CDR3 bases: TGTGCCAGCAGCTTCGCAGCGGGAGGGCCCTACGAGCAGTACTTC. This codes for CASSFAAGGPYEQYF.

V usage is TRBV10-2 and J usage is TRBJ1-1, with D possibly being TRBD1 (6 bases). Germline V lookup: CDR1 WSHSY, CDR2 SAAADI. V lost 6 bases and J lost 1, with 9 bases in between. The CDR3 runs to 13 residues. The CDR3 DNA reads TGCGCCAGCAGCGCGACAGGGAACACTGAAGCTTTCTTT. Translating gives CASSATGNTEAFF.

This chain joins TRBV15 and TRBJ2-3, with 9 bases identical to TRBD1. V lost 4 bases and J lost 5; bases outside the gene matches: 4. Per germline, CDR1 LNHNV and CDR2 YYDKDF (reference sequence). This CDR3 has 14 residues. The CDR3 coding sequence is TGTGCCACCAGCACAACAGGGGGCTTAGATACGCAGTATTTT. Its protein is CATSTTGGLDTQYF.

The chain carries TRBV30 and TRBJ1-1; no clear D. Trimming removed 2 bases from V and 7 bases from J, with 11 bases in between. This CDR3 has 12 amino acids. Per germline, CDR1 GTSNPN and CDR2 SVGIG (reference sequence). The CDR3 sequence is CAWSNGVYEAFF. The CDR3 DNA sequence: TGTGCCTGGAGTAACGGGGTCTATGAAGCTTTCTTT.

The V call is TRBV27, the J call TRBJ1-1; D is unclear. The ends were cut back, 2 bases at V and 3 bases at J, with 10 bases in the middle. From germline, CDR1 is MNHEY and CDR2 SMNVEV (reference sequence). The CDR3 has 14 residues. This CDR3 reads CASSLGQVDTEAFF. CDR3 bases: TGTGCCAGCAGTTTAGGGCAGGTAGACACTGAAGCTTTCTTT.

The chain is built from TRBV10-3 and TRBJ1-2, with D possibly being TRBD1 (5 bases). V lost 11 bases and J lost 7, with 20 bases in between. CDR1 ENHRY and CDR2 SYGVKD come from the germline V gene. The CDR3 spans 13 residues. The CDR3 nucleotides are TGTGCCTCCCGCGCGACAGAGTTGGGTGGCTACACCTTC. This translates into CASRATELGGYTF.

The V gene is TRBV9, the J gene TRBJ2-1; 10 bases agree with TRBD1. Germline trimming cut 3 bases from V and 7 bases from J; bases unmatched to any gene: 13. This CDR3 has 17 amino acids. From germline, CDR1 is SGDLS and CDR2 YYNGEE. This chain's CDR3 is CASSGSRQGAGTNEQFF. In DNA, the CDR3 is TGTGCCAGCAGCGGAAGTCGACAGGGGGCTGGTACAAATGAGCAGTTCTTC.

This chain joins TRBV18 and TRBJ2-3; 11 positions agree with TRBD2. The CDR3 has 20 amino acids. Germline-derived CDR1 and CDR2 are KGHSH and LQKENI. Trimming removed 0 bases from V and 1 base from J; junction bases left unmatched: 12. CDR3 bases: TGTGCCAGCTCACCACCGAGGGGGCTAGCGGGGGGACCTGGCACAGATACGCAGTATTTT. Amino acids: CASSPPRGLAGGPGTDTQYF.

This clone was seen a few times. The rearrangement uses TRBV6-5 and TRBJ2-7; TRBD2 might be the D (6 bases). Per the germline V gene, CDR1 is MNHEY and CDR2 is SVGAGI. V lost 5 bases and J 12 bases, leaving 20 bases between the germline ends. The CDR3 totals 13 residues. CDR3 protein: CASSEGAGSAGYF. CDR3 bases: TGTGCCAGCAGTGAGGGTGCGGGGTCCGCAGGGTACTTC.